This passage covers 5 T cell receptor beta chains from one sample sequenced in a study of blood T cells in healthy people across ages. PCR was performed a second time for about 7 to 12 cycles using a sample-barcoded 5' primer and a J-beta primer mix. TCRdb recomputed calls from the 5' RACE reads with MiXCR, one row per CDR3 protein. The data contain 1.5 million to 2 million distinct CDR3 sequences, just under 50% of them seen just once; the ten biggest clones take up over 2%. The sample was blood. These receptors all stem from a woman between 35 and 50 years old in good health.

Regarding this clonotype: It may be a read error: a sequence one base away is much more abundant. The chain combines TRBV12-3 or TRBV12-4 with TRBJ2-7, with D maybe TRBD2 (5 bases). V dropped 5 bases and J dropped 5 bases, with 13 bases sitting between them. This CDR3 has 13 residues. CDR3 sequence (DNA): TGTGCCAGCAGTGTAAGAGGGATCCACGAGCAGTACTTC. Its translation is CASSVRGIHEQYF.

Only a few counts were recorded for this clonotype. The gene calls are TRBV5-4 and TRBJ2-3; TRBD2 agrees at 10 bases. Trimming cost V 4 bases and J 2 bases; bases outside gene matches: 7. Germline V gene sequence: CDR1 SGHNT, CDR2 YYREEE (reference sequence). The CDR3 sequence is 16 residues long. The CDR3 region is CASSLMTSGYTDTQYF. CDR3 bases: TGTGCCAGCAGCCTGATGACTAGCGGGTACACAGATACGCAGTATTTT.

With respect to this clonotype: A junction end diverges from the germline sequence, so it may reflect a read error. This chain uses TRBV29-1 with TRBJ2-6, with a tentative D call TRBD2 (7 bases). CDR1 is SQVTM and CDR2 is ANQGSEA in the germline V gene. CDR3 length: 15 residues. Here the CDR3 DNA reads TGCGGCGTTGAGGGGGGGAGGAGTGGGGCCAACGTCCTGACTTTC. The encoded protein is CGVEGGRSGANVLTF. Full variable domain (rest looked up from reference TRBV29-1 and TRBJ2-6): SAVISQKPSRDICQRGTSLTIQCQVDSQVTMMFWYRQQPGQSLTLIATANQGSEATYESGFVIDKFPISRPNLTFSTLTVSNMSPEDSSIYLCGVEGGRSGANVLTFGAGSRLTVL.

A few counts support this clonotype. V is TRBV10-3 and J is TRBJ2-7; 8 nucleotides align to TRBD2. Germline CDR1 reads ENHRY; CDR2 reads SYGVKD. The CDR3 sequence is 13 residues long. V shed 2 bases and J 5 bases; nucleotides not matched to a gene: 2. CDR3 coding DNA: TGTGCCATCAGTGAGGTCGGGGGGGACGAGCAGTACTTC. Translation: CAISEVGGDEQYF.

In this sample, this clonotype turned up a few times. A read error may be the cause here, since a much bigger clone is one base away. The gene calls are TRBV11-2 and TRBJ2-5; D is ambiguous. This CDR3 contains 15 residues. Germline CDR1 and CDR2: SGHAT and FQNNGV. CDR3 sequence (DNA): TGTGCCAGCAGCTCGGTGGCCAGCGACCAAGAGGCCCAGTACTTC. It translates to CASSSVASDQEAQYF. Based on the CDR3 plus reference TRBV11-2 and TRBJ2-5, the full variable domain is EAGVAQSPRYKIIEKRQSVAFWCNPISGHATLYWYQQILGQGPKLLIQFQNNGVVDDSQLPKDRFSAERLKGVDSTLKIQPAKLEDSAVYLCASSSVASDQEAQYFGPGTRLLVL.